Listed here are 9 T cell receptor beta chains from one sample, sequenced in a study of T cell repertoires in cytomegalovirus infection. MiXCR, applied by TCRdb to the reads, yields one record per CDR3 protein. The repertoire holds 510,000 or so distinct CDR3 sequences, with roughly 29% as singletons. The sample taken for sequencing was PBMCs. The receptors shown here come from a human donor in good health (CMV status not recorded). Some clones in this sample may be carry-over from other donors' samples.

This clonotype was detected only a few times. At one end the junction does not follow the germline gene, possibly because of a read error. The chain uses TRBV5-3 and TRBJ2-7, with 13 bases fitting TRBD2. TRBV5-3 is given ORF status, its function remaining uncertain. The CDR3 has 18 residues. CDR3 region: CASSLATGLAGSSYEQYF. The CDR3, as DNA: TGTGCCAGCAGCTTGGCCACGGGACTAGCGGGATCCTCCTACGAGCAGTACTTC.

This clonotype turned up a few times. CDR3 sequence reads: CAISESSTGGGSPLHF. The CDR3 DNA sequence: TGTGCCATCAGTGAGTCTTCGACAGGGGGCGGTTCACCCCTCCACTTT. This chain uses TRBV10-3 with TRBJ1-6; 10 bases fit TRBD1. Germline V gene data show CDR1 as ENHRY and CDR2 as SYGVKD. The CDR3 sequence is 16 residues long. J was trimmed by 9 bases and V by 0 bases; bases with no gene match: 5.

Note on this clonotype: Sequence at one end of the junction differs from germline and may be a read error. The chain employs TRBV7-9 and TRBJ1-2; possibly TRBD1 for D (6 bases). CDR1 SEHNR and CDR2 FQNEAQ come from the germline V gene (reference sequence). The CDR3 is made up of 15 amino acids. CDR3 nucleotide sequence: TGTGCCAGCACACAGAATAAGGGGGGAAACTATGGCGACACCTTC. This codes for CASTQNKGGNYGDTF.

This rearrangement joins TRBV12-5 to TRBJ2-1; tentatively, D is TRBD2 (6 bases). The germline CDR1 and CDR2 sequences are LGHNT and FRNRAP. Trimming pared 1 base from V and 8 bases from J, leaving 15 bases between. The CDR3 extends over 15 amino acids. The CDR3, as DNA: TGTGCTAGTGGTTTGGGTACTAGCCGGGGCGATGAGCAGTTCTTC. It specifies CASGLGTSRGDEQFF.

This clonotype showed up just a few times. The chain employs TRBV27 and TRBJ1-1; 9 nucleotides match TRBD1. Germline CDR1 and CDR2: MNHEY and SMNVEV (reference sequence). The CDR3 consists of 14 residues. V shed 6 bases, J shed 5 bases, and the junction held 7 bases outside the gene matches. This CDR3 reads CASSRDRDETEAFF. As DNA, the CDR3 is TGTGCCAGCAGCCGGGACAGGGACGAAACTGAAGCTTTCTTT.

This clonotype was counted a few times. The genes are TRBV20-1 and TRBJ2-5, with D perhaps matching TRBD2 (6 bases). Deletions cut 3 bases from V and 9 bases from J, with 17 bases between. The CDR3 consists of 13 residues. The germline CDR1 and CDR2 sequences are DFQATT and SNEGSKA (reference sequence). CDR3 DNA: TGCAGTGCTAGCTTACTCGGGAGCTTGGCCCAGTACTTC. Residues: CSASLLGSLAQYF.

The chain combines TRBV5-5 with TRBJ2-1, with 7 bases fitting TRBD1. Looked up from germline, CDR1 is SGHKS and CDR2 is YYEKEE (reference sequence). The CDR3 is 15 residues long. V gave up 5 bases and J gave up 8 bases; unmatched junction bases: 13. For the CDR3, the DNA is TGTGCCAGCAGATCTGACAGGGCTAGGATCGATGAGCAGTTCTTC. Its translation is CASRSDRARIDEQFF.

A single count supports this clonotype. The CDR3 bases are TGTGCCAGTAAAACCCTCAGGGTGTTGGACTACACCTTC. It encodes CASKTLRVLDYTF. This rearrangement joins TRBV19 to TRBJ1-2, with a tentative D call TRBD1 (5 bases). The CDR3 is 13 residues long. Trimming left V 7 bases short and J 10 bases short, with 19 bases between. Germline CDR1 is LNHDA and CDR2 is SQIVND (reference sequence).

This clonotype showed up just a few times. The V gene is TRBV6-2 or TRBV6-3, the J gene TRBJ2-7; maybe TRBD2 (5 bases). From germline, CDR1 is MNHEY and CDR2 SVGEGT. CDR3 length equals 13 residues. Trimming took 8 bases from V and 6 from J, leaving 17 bases between them. The DNA for the CDR3 is TGTGCCAGCCGCGACCCATACGGAGGCGAGCAGTACGTC. Residues: CASRDPYGGEQYV.